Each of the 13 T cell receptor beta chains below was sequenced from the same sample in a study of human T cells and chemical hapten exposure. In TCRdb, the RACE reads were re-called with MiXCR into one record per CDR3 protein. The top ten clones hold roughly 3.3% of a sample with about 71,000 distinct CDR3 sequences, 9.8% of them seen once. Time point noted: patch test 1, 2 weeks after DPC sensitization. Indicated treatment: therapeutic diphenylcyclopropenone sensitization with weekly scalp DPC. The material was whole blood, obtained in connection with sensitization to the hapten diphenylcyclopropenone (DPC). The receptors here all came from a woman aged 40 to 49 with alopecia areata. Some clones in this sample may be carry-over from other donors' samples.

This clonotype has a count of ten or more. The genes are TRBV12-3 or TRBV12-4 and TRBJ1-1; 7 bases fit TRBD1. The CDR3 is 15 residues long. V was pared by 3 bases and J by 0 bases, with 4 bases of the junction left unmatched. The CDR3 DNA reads TGTGCCAGCAGTTTCCCGACAGGGATGAACACTGAAGCTTTCTTT. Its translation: CASSFPTGMNTEAFF.

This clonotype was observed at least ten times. Here the CDR3 reads CASSVERLAGAHTDTQYF. DNA of the CDR3: TGTGCCAGCAGTGTAGAGCGACTAGCGGGGGCCCACACAGATACGCAGTATTTT. The chain employs TRBV6-2 or TRBV6-3 and TRBJ2-3, with 12 bases that match TRBD2. Germline V lookup: CDR1 MNHEY, CDR2 SVGEGT. The CDR3 totals 18 residues. The V and J ends lost 5 bases and 2 bases, in that order; junction bases with no gene match: 11.

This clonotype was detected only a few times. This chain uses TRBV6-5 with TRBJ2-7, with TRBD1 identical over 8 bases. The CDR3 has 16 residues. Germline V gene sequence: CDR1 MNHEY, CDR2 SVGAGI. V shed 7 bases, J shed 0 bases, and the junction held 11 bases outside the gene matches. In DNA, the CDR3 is TGTGCCAGCAACCCATTCCTCGGGACAGGCTCCTACGAGCAGTACTTC. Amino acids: CASNPFLGTGSYEQYF.

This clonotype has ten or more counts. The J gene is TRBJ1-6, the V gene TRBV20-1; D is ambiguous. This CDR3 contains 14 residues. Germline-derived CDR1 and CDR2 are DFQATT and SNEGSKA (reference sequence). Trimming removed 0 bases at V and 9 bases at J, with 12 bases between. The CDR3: CSARDRTEGSPLHF. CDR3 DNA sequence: TGCAGTGCTAGAGATAGGACGGAGGGTTCACCCCTCCACTTT.

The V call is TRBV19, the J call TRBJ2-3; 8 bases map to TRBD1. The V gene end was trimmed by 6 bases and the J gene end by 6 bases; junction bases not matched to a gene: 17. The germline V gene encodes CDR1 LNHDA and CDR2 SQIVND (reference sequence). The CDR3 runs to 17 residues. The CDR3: CASRPDRGRLDWDTQYF. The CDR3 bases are TGTGCCAGTAGACCCGACAGGGGCAGACTCGATTGGGATACGCAGTATTTT.

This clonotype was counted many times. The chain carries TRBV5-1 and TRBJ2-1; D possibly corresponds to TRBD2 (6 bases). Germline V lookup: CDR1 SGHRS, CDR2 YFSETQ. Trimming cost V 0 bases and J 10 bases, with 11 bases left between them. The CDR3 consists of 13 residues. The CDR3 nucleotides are TGCGCCAGCAGCTTGGGACTAGTAAGGGAGCAGTTCTTC. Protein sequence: CASSLGLVREQFF.

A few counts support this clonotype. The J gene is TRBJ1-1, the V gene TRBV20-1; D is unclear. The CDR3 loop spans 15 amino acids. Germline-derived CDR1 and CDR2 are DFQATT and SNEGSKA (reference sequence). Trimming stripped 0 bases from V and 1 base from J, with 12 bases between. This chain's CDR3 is CSARDSSRWNTEAFF. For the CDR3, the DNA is TGCAGTGCTAGAGATTCGTCCCGATGGAACACTGAAGCTTTCTTT.

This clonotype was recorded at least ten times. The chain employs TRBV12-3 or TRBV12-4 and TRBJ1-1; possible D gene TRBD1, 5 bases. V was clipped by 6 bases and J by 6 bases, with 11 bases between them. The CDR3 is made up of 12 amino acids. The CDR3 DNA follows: TGTGCCAGCAGCCTAATGGGGGCTGAAGCTTTCTTT. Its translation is CASSLMGAEAFF.

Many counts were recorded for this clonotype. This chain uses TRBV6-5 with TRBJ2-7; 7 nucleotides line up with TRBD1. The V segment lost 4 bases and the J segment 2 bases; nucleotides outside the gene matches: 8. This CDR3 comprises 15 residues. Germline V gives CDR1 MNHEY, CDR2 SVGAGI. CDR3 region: CASSSGTALTYEQYF. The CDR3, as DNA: TGTGCCAGCAGTTCTGGGACAGCACTCACCTACGAGCAGTACTTC.

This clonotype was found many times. CDR3 bases: TGTGCCAGCAGTACCCAGGGGACAGCTTACGAGCAGTACTTC. It yields the protein CASSTQGTAYEQYF. This chain joins TRBV12-3 or TRBV12-4 and TRBJ2-7, with 7 bases matching TRBD1. V was clipped by 5 bases and J by 4 bases; unmatched bases: 8. The CDR3 contains 14 residues.

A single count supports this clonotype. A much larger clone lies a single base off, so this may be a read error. The CDR3 spells CSARYQETQHF. CDR3 DNA: TGCAGTGCTAGGTACCAAGAGACCCAGCACTTC. The V and J genes are TRBV20-1 and TRBJ2-5; D unresolved. CDR1 DFQATT and CDR2 SNEGSKA come from the germline V gene (reference sequence). This CDR3 is 11 amino acids long.

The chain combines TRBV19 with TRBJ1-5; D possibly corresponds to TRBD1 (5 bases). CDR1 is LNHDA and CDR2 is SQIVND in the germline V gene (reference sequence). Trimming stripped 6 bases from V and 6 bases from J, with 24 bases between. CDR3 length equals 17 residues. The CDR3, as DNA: TGTGCCAGTAGCAGCGGACAAGGGGTCGAGTTGAGTCAGCCCCAGCATTTT. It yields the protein CASSSGQGVELSQPQHF.

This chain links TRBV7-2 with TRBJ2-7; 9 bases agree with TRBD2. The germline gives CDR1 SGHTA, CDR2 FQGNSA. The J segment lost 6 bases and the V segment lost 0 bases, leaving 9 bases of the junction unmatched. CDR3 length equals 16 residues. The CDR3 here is CASSLAGVAGDREQYF. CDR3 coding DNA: TGTGCCAGCAGCTTAGCGGGGGTAGCGGGGGATCGCGAGCAGTACTTC.